What follows is one T cell receptor beta chain and its context. Its specificity is not known. This entry is derived from a study of graft-versus-host responses after intestinal transplantation. The CDR3 length is 13 residues. V was shortened by 7 bases and J by 0 bases, with 10 bases between the two germline ends. Germline V gene sequence: CDR1 MNHNS, CDR2 SASEGT. Study-level results: Analysis identified GvH clones in recipient marrow, with some appearing first in ileum or blood.

Profiled with immunoSEQ multiplex PCR; TCRdb holds only in-frame clones, not every one. The sample lists roughly 100,000 clones, 93% occurring once. The TCR sequence derives from a human donor who received an intestinal transplant. This chain joins TRBV6-1 and TRBJ2-7; possibly TRBD1 for D (5 bases). This material consisted of unstimulated CD8+ T cells sorted from spleen or lymph node cells, taken before intestinal transplant. CDR3 DNA: TGTGCCAGCATCAAGACAGACTCCTACGAGCAGTACTTC. Translating gives CASIKTDSYEQYF.